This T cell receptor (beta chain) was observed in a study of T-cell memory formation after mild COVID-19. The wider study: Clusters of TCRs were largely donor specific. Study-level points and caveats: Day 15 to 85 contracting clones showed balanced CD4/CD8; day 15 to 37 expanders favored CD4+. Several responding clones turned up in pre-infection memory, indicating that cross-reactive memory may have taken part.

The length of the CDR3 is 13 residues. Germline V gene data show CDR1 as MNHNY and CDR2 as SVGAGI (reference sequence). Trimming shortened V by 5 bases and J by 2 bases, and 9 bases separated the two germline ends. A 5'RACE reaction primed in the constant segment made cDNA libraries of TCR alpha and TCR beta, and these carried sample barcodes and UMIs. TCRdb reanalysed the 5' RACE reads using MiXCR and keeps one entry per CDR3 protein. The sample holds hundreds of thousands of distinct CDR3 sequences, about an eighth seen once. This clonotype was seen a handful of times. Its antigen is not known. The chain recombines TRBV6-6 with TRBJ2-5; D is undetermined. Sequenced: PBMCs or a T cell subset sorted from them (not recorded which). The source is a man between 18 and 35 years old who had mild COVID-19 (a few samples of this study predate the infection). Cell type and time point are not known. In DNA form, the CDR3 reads TGTGCCAGCAGTCAGGAGATACAAGAGACCCAGTACTTC. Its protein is CASSQEIQETQYF.